These 24 T cell receptor beta chains originate from one sample sequenced in a study of shared clonotypes between healthy human individuals. Generated by immunoSEQ multiplex PCR, the TCRdb table keeps only in-frame clones and is missing some. The sample shows more than 400,000 clones, 95% to 96% of them seen only once. The sequencing input was naive CD4+ T cells sorted from blood. Subset: CD45RA+ positively selected. All receptors derive from a woman between 25 and 40 years old in good health.

This sequence joins TRBV5-1 and TRBJ1-3; tentative D call: TRBD1 (5 bases). The germline V gene has CDR1 SGHRS and CDR2 YFSETQ. With 4 bases removed from V and 0 bases from J, the gap between germline ends came to 11 bases. CDR3 size: 15 residues. The CDR3 sequence is CASSPGLLSGNTIYF. The CDR3, as DNA: TGCGCCAGCAGCCCGGGACTCCTCTCTGGAAACACCATATATTTT.

A word on this clone: The junction shows a germline mismatch at one end, possibly a read error. The rearrangement uses TRBV28 and TRBJ1-5; 7 nucleotides line up with TRBD1. The CDR3 is made up of 13 amino acids. Germline V lookup: CDR1 MDHEN, CDR2 SYDVKM. CDR3 region: CASSSGTPGTEDF. The CDR3 DNA is TGTGCCAGCAGTTCTGGTACCCCTGGGACAGAAGATTTT.

Comment on this clone: Other DNA sequences from this sample encode an identical CDR3 as well. The chain couples TRBV30 to TRBJ1-5, with D uncertain. Germline CDR1 and CDR2: GTSNPN and SVGIG (reference sequence). The CDR3 has 13 amino acids. Trimming removed 1 base at V and 5 bases at J, with 9 bases between. The CDR3 is CAWSGTEDQPQHF. In nucleotides, the CDR3 is TGTGCCTGGAGTGGGACGGAGGATCAGCCCCAGCATTTT.

V gene TRBV18 combines with J gene TRBJ2-3, with 7 bases lining up with TRBD2. V lost 6 bases, J lost 2 bases, and 8 bases stayed unmatched. Looked up from germline, CDR1 is KGHSH and CDR2 is LQKENI. The CDR3 runs 15 residues. This chain's CDR3 is CASSDAGVNTDTQYF. The CDR3 coding sequence is TGTGCCAGCTCGGACGCGGGGGTCAACACAGATACGCAGTATTTT.

The chain carries TRBV10-1 and TRBJ2-2; 7 nucleotides line up with TRBD2. The CDR3 contains 14 residues. Germline V CDR1 and CDR2: WNHNN, SYGVQD (reference sequence). V trimming: 7 bases; J trimming: 2 bases; junction bases outside the gene matches: 4. In nucleotides, the CDR3 is TGCGCCAGCACCCCGGGACTAAACACCGGGGAGCTGTTTTTT. This translates into CASTPGLNTGELFF.

CDR3 DNA sequence: TGTGCCAGCAGCCCGCCAGGGGGCCACACTGAAGCTTTCTTT. It translates to CASSPPGGHTEAFF. The chain carries TRBV5-5 and TRBJ1-1, with 8 bases aligning to TRBD1. V gave up 4 bases and J gave up 3 bases; unmatched junction bases: 5. This CDR3 is 14 amino acids long. CDR1 SGHKS and CDR2 YYEKEE come from the germline V gene (reference sequence).

The chain joins TRBV10-3 to TRBJ2-1, with 8 bases fitting TRBD2. V gave up 10 bases and J gave up 9 bases; unmatched junction bases: 8. Germline loops: CDR1 ENHRY, CDR2 SYGVKD. This CDR3 has 12 residues. CDR3 in amino acids: CATHPGLGEQFF. The CDR3 nucleotides are TGTGCCACCCACCCGGGACTAGGTGAGCAGTTCTTC.

The rearrangement links TRBV4-1 to TRBJ2-7; D is perhaps TRBD1 (5 bases). The V gene lost 1 base and the J gene lost 3 bases, with 16 bases spanning the gap. The CDR3 has 16 amino acids. From germline, CDR1 is MGHRA and CDR2 YSYEKL. CDR3 protein: CASSQAPQGTLYEQYF. The CDR3 DNA sequence: TGCGCCAGCAGCCAAGCCCCCCAGGGCACCCTCTACGAGCAGTACTTC.

This sequence joins TRBV28 and TRBJ2-3; D is undetermined. In germline, CDR1 is MDHEN, CDR2 SYDVKM. The germline V and J ends were trimmed by 1 base and 0 bases, with 5 bases remaining between them. CDR3 size: 14 residues. The CDR3 DNA reads as TGTGCCAGCAGTTTATTCAGGAGCACAGATACGCAGTATTTT. Translated: CASSLFRSTDTQYF.

CDR3 sequence reads: CATSPDTKENSYEQYF. CDR3 sequence (DNA): TGTGCCACCTCGCCAGATACAAAAGAGAACTCCTACGAGCAGTACTTC. This chain links TRBV28 with TRBJ2-7; D call uncertain. Looked up from germline, CDR1 is MDHEN and CDR2 is SYDVKM. CDR3 size: 16 residues. Deletions cut 10 bases from V and 0 bases from J, with 22 bases between.

The chain joins TRBV19 to TRBJ1-1, with unresolved D. V lost 7 bases and J lost 4, with 19 bases in between. Germline V gene data show CDR1 as LNHDA and CDR2 as SQIVND (reference sequence). CDR3 size: 15 residues. As DNA, the CDR3 is TGTGCCAGTACCAATGCGGGGTTTCCTTTCACTGAAGCTTTCTTT. As protein: CASTNAGFPFTEAFF.

The gene calls are TRBV18 and TRBJ1-5, with D tentatively TRBD1 (6 bases). Per germline, CDR1 KGHSH and CDR2 LQKENI. V was cut by 5 bases and J by 9 bases, with 17 bases left in between. The CDR3 loop spans 14 amino acids. This CDR3 is CASSDRDTASPQHF. In DNA form, the CDR3 reads TGTGCCAGCTCAGACCGGGACACTGCTTCGCCCCAGCATTTT. The variable domain in full, completed from reference TRBV18 and TRBJ1-5, reads NAGVMQNPRHLVRRRGQEARLRCSPMKGHSHVYWYRQLPEEGLKFMVYLQKENIIDESGMPKERFSAEFPKEGPSILRIQQVVRGDSAAYFCASSDRDTASPQHFGDGTRLSIL.

The V call is TRBV11-2, the J call TRBJ2-1, with D possibly being TRBD1 or TRBD2 (6 bases each). Per the germline V gene, CDR1 is SGHAT and CDR2 is FQNNGV. V lost 1 base, J lost 3 bases, and 13 bases lay in between. This CDR3 has 16 residues. In nucleotides, the CDR3 is TGTGCCAGCAGCTTAGTGGTAGGGGGACTCTACAATGAGCAGTTCTTC. It is translated as CASSLVVGGLYNEQFF. The full variable domain, in which reference TRBV11-2 and TRBJ2-1 provide the parts outside the CDR3, is EAGVAQSPRYKIIEKRQSVAFWCNPISGHATLYWYQQILGQGPKLLIQFQNNGVVDDSQLPKDRFSAERLKGVDSTLKIQPAKLEDSAVYLCASSLVVGGLYNEQFFGPGTRLTVL.

V is TRBV18 and J is TRBJ2-3; no clear D. Trimming pared 2 bases from V and 2 bases from J, leaving 8 bases between. The CDR3 consists of 14 residues. The V gene's germline CDR1 is KGHSH and CDR2 LQKENI. This CDR3 is CASSPSLLTDTQYF. The CDR3 DNA reads TGTGCCAGCTCACCATCTTTACTCACAGATACGCAGTATTTT.

The chain joins TRBV6-1 to TRBJ2-2; TRBD1 matches 9 bases. CDR1 MNHNS and CDR2 SASEGT come from the germline V gene. With 6 bases clipped from V and 4 bases from J, the junction kept 15 bases outside the gene matches. The CDR3 sequence is 18 residues long. The CDR3 sequence: CASREHYHRGRGTGELFF. DNA for the CDR3: TGTGCCAGCAGAGAACACTATCACAGGGGGCGCGGCACCGGGGAGCTGTTTTTT.

V gene TRBV10-3 combines with J gene TRBJ2-7; tentatively, D is TRBD1 (6 bases). V was pared by 6 bases and J by 2 bases, with 11 bases between. CDR3 length: 13 amino acids. CDR1 and CDR2 from the germline V gene are ENHRY and SYGVKD. CDR3 in DNA: TGTGCCATCAGCCGGACAGAGCCCTACGAGCAGTACTTC. It specifies CAISRTEPYEQYF.

The chain links TRBV2 to TRBJ2-2; TRBD2 matches 9 bases. The CDR3 extends over 14 amino acids. Germline trimming cut 6 bases from V and 7 bases from J; bases unmatched to any gene: 6. Germline V gene sequence: CDR1 SNHLY, CDR2 FYNNEI. CDR3 amino acids: CASREGLAGGELFF. CDR3 sequence (DNA): TGTGCCAGCAGGGAGGGACTAGCCGGCGGGGAGCTGTTTTTT.

This chain connects TRBV2 to TRBJ1-5; D unresolved. The length of the CDR3 is 14 residues. Per the germline V gene, CDR1 is SNHLY and CDR2 is FYNNEI. V lost 2 bases, J lost 6 bases, and 11 bases lay in between. The DNA of the CDR3 is TGTGCCAGCAGTGAAAATGGGGTGAGTCAGCCCCAGCATTTT. It is translated as CASSENGVSQPQHF.

This clone was recorded only once. The rearrangement uses TRBV28 and TRBJ2-5; the match to TRBD2 covers 8 bases. After removal of 4 bases from V and 5 bases from J, the junction contained 9 bases not matched to a gene. The CDR3 has 15 amino acids. Per the germline V gene, CDR1 is MDHEN and CDR2 is SYDVKM. The CDR3 reads CASSYGPPGGETQYF. The CDR3 DNA is TGTGCCAGCAGTTACGGACCCCCGGGGGGGGAGACCCAGTACTTC.

The V and J genes are TRBV18 and TRBJ1-1; 11 bases agree with TRBD1. The V segment lost 2 bases and the J segment 3 bases; nucleotides outside the gene matches: 14. Germline V gene data show CDR1 as KGHSH and CDR2 as LQKENI. The CDR3 runs to 19 residues. The CDR3 sequence is CASSPLGGQGERSDTEAFF. For the CDR3, the DNA is TGTGCCAGCTCACCATTGGGGGGACAGGGGGAAAGGTCGGACACTGAAGCTTTCTTT.

The chain carries TRBV2 and TRBJ1-2, with TRBD1 matching 9 bases. The J segment lost 7 bases and the V segment lost 4 bases, leaving 7 bases of the junction unmatched. Germline lookup yields CDR1 SNHLY and CDR2 FYNNEI. This CDR3 region has 14 residues. The CDR3 DNA reads TGTGCCAGCAGTGGAGGGACAGGGTCTGGTGGCTACACCTTC. This encodes CASSGGTGSGGYTF.

The chain carries TRBV18 and TRBJ1-1; 9 nucleotides agree with TRBD1. The CDR3 runs to 18 residues. J gave up 0 bases and V 2 bases, and 10 bases lay outside the gene matches. Germline V gene lookup returns CDR1 KGHSH and CDR2 LQKENI. The CDR3 here is CASSPRTGAGSMNTEAFF. The CDR3 coding sequence is TGTGCCAGCTCACCAAGGACAGGGGCCGGGAGCATGAACACTGAAGCTTTCTTT.

The chain carries TRBV18 and TRBJ2-1, with a tentative D call TRBD2 (6 bases). This CDR3 is 15 amino acids long. Per germline, CDR1 KGHSH and CDR2 LQKENI. Trimming stripped 3 bases from V and 5 bases from J, with 14 bases between. This CDR3 is CASSPQAGPNNEQFF. The CDR3 DNA is TGTGCCAGCTCACCCCAAGCGGGCCCTAACAATGAGCAGTTCTTC.

On this clone: Other DNA sequences in the same sample also yield this CDR3. This chain uses TRBV18 with TRBJ2-3; D is unclear. The germline V gene has CDR1 KGHSH and CDR2 LQKENI. V shed 3 bases and J shed 4 bases, with 5 bases lying between them. The CDR3 contains 12 residues. The DNA for the CDR3 is TGTGCCAGCTCACCTTTCCCAGATACGCAGTATTTT. Residues: CASSPFPDTQYF.